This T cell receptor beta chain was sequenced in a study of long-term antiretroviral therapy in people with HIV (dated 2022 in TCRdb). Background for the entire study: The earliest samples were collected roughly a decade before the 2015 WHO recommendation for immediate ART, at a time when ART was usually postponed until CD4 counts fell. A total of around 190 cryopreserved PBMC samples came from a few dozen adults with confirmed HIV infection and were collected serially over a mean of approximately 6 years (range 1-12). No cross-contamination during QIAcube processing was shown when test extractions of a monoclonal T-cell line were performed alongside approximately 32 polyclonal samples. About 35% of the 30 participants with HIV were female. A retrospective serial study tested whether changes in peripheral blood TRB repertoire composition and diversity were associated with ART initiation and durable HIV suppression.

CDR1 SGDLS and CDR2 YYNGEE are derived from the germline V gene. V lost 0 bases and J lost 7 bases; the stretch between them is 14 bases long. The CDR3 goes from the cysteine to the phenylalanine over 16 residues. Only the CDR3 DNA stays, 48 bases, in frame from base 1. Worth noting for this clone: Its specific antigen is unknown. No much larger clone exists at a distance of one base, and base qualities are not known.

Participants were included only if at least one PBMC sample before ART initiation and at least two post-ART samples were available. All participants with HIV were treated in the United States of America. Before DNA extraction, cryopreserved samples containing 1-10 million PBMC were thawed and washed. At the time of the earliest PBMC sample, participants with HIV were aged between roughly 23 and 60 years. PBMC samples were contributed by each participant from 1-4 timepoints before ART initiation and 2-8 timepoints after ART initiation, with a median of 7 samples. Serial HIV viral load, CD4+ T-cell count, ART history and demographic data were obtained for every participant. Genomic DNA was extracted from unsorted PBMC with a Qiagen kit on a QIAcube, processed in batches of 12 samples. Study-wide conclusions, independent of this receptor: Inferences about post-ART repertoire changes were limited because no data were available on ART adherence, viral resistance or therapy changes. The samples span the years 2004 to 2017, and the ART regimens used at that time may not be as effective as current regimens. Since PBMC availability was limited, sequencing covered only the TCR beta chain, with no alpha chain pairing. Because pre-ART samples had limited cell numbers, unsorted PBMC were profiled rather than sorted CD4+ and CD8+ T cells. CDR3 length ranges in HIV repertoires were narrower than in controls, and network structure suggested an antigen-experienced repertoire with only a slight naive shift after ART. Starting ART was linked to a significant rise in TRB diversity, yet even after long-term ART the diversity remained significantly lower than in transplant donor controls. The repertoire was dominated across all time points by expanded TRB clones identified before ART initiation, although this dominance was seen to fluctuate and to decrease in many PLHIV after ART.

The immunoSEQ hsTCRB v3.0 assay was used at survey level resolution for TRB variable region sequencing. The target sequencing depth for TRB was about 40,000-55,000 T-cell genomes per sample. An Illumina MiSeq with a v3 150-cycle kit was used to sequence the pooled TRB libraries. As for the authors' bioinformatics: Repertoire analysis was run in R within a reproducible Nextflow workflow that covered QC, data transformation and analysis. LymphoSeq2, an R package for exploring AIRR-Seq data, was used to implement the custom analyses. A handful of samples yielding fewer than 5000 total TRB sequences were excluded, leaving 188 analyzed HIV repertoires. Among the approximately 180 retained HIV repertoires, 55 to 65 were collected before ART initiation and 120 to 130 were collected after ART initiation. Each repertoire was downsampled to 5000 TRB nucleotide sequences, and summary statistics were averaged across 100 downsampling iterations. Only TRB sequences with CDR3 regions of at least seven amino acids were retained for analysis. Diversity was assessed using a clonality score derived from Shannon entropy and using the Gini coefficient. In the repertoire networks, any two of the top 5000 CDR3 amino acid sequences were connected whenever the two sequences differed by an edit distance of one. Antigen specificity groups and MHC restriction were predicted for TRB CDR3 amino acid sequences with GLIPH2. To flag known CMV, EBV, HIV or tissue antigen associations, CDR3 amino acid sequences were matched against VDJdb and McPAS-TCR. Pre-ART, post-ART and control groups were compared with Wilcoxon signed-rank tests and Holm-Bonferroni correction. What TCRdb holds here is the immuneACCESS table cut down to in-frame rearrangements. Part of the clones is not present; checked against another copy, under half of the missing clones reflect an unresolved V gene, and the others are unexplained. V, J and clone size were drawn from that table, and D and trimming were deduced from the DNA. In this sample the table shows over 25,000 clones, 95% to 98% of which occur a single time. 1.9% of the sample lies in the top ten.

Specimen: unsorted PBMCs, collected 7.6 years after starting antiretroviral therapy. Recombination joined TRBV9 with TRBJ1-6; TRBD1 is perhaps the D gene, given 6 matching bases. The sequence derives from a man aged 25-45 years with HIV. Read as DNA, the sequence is TGTGCCAGCAGCGTAGAGGGGGATTTGAGGAATTCACCCCTCCACTTT. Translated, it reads CASSVEGDLRNSPLHF.